These 21 T cell receptor beta chains were sequenced from one sample in a study of control samples from healthy donors and cancer patients. Using immunoSEQ multiplex PCR, the repertoire was profiled, and TCRdb retains in-frame clones only, with some absent. The data hold 150,000 to 200,000 clones, with 70% to 90% observed a single time. Sequences were obtained from blood. The receptors here all came from a woman aged 25 to 39 in good health.

V usage is TRBV6-5 and J usage is TRBJ2-5; no clear D. This CDR3 spans 12 amino acids. Germline V gene data show CDR1 as MNHEY and CDR2 as SVGAGI. Deletions cut 3 bases from V and 5 bases from J, with 7 bases between. CDR3 sequence reads: CASSYPLETQYF. In nucleotides, the CDR3 is TGTGCCAGCAGTTATCCCCTTGAGACCCAGTACTTC.

V and J are TRBV6-4 and TRBJ2-3, with 12 positions matching TRBD2. This CDR3 comprises 15 residues. CDR1 MRHNA and CDR2 SNTAGT come from the germline V gene. V shed 8 bases and J 2 bases; nucleotides not matched to a gene: 5. CDR3 nucleotides: TGTGCCAGCTCTAGCGGGGGGGACCCCACAGATACGCAGTATTTT. Its translation: CASSSGGDPTDTQYF.

The chain uses TRBV10-1 and TRBJ1-1; D is unresolved. Per germline, CDR1 WNHNN and CDR2 SYGVQD (reference sequence). Trimming cost V 7 bases and J 4 bases, with 10 bases left between them. CDR3 length: 12 residues. The CDR3: CASISKSTEAFF. The CDR3 DNA reads TGCGCCAGCATAAGTAAGAGCACTGAAGCTTTCTTT.

The rearrangement uses TRBV28 and TRBJ2-3; D possibly corresponds to TRBD2 (6 bases). CDR1 and CDR2 (germline): MDHEN, SYDVKM. This CDR3 spans 14 amino acids. The V and J ends lost 5 bases and 5 bases respectively, with 14 bases between them. The CDR3 region is CASSPSGAVDTQYF. CDR3 nucleotides: TGTGCCAGCAGTCCCTCGGGAGCGGTAGATACGCAGTATTTT.

The chain carries TRBV9 and TRBJ1-1, with D perhaps matching TRBD1 (6 bases). The CDR3 consists of 15 residues. Trimming removed 4 bases at V and 3 bases at J, with 16 bases between. Germline CDR1 reads SGDLS; CDR2 reads YYNGEE. In DNA form, the CDR3 reads TGTGCCAGCAGCAGAGGGAATACAGGGTACACTGAAGCTTTCTTT. It yields the protein CASSRGNTGYTEAFF.

This clone is judged medium-sized. The rearrangement uses TRBV5-6 and TRBJ2-3; no firm D call. The V gene lost 1 base and the J gene lost 1 base, with 4 bases spanning the gap. CDR3 length: 13 residues. Per the germline V gene, CDR1 is SGHDT and CDR2 is YYEEEE. The CDR3 DNA follows: TGTGCCAGCAGCTTGAAGGGCACAGATACGCAGTATTTT. This translates into CASSLKGTDTQYF. The full variable domain, in which reference TRBV5-6 and TRBJ2-3 provide the parts outside the CDR3, is DAGVTQSPTHLIKTRGQQVTLRCSPKSGHDTVSWYQQALGQGPQFIFQYYEEEERQRGNFPDRFSGHQFPNYSSELNVNALLLGDSALYLCASSLKGTDTQYFGPGTRLTVL.

The V call is TRBV19, the J call TRBJ1-1, with D uncertain. The CDR3 length is 14 residues. Trimming stripped 3 bases from V and 4 bases from J, with 12 bases between. Germline V gives CDR1 LNHDA, CDR2 SQIVND (reference sequence). The CDR3 DNA follows: TGTGCCAGTAGTATTCAATCTTGGGGCACTGAAGCTTTCTTT. Protein product: CASSIQSWGTEAFF.

The chain uses TRBV24-1 and TRBJ2-1; D may be TRBD2 (6 bases). Germline-derived CDR1 and CDR2 are KGHDR and SFDVKD. CDR3 length: 15 residues. V was trimmed by 5 bases and J by 5 bases, leaving 15 bases between them. CDR3 bases: TGTGCCACCAGTGTAGGCACTAGCCGGGACAATGAGCAGTTCTTC. This translates into CATSVGTSRDNEQFF.

This chain joins TRBV4-1 and TRBJ1-1, with D possibly matching TRBD1 (5 bases). Germline CDR1 is MGHRA and CDR2 is YSYEKL. CDR3 length: 13 amino acids. The V end was cut by 4 bases, the J end by 5 bases, with 11 bases between. The CDR3 nucleotides are TGCGCCAGCAGCCGACAACAGGAAACTGAAGCTTTCTTT. This codes for CASSRQQETEAFF.

The genes are TRBV9 and TRBJ2-1, with D perhaps matching TRBD2 (5 bases). This CDR3 is built from 16 residues. Looked up from germline, CDR1 is SGDLS and CDR2 is YYNGEE. Trimming pared 1 base from V and 5 bases from J, leaving 16 bases between. The CDR3 spells CASSVRRALNHNEQFF. The CDR3 nucleotides read TGTGCCAGCAGCGTACGGCGGGCACTTAACCACAATGAGCAGTTCTTC.

V usage is TRBV2 and J usage is TRBJ1-5, with D perhaps TRBD1 (5 bases). The germline V gene has CDR1 SNHLY and CDR2 FYNNEI. The CDR3 has 15 residues. V lost 1 base and J 4 bases, leaving 11 bases between the germline ends. The CDR3 bases are TGTGCCAGCAGTGAAGAAGGAGGACAAAATCAGCCCCAGCATTTT. Translated, it gives CASSEEGGQNQPQHF.

J is TRBJ2-5 and V is TRBV3-1 (or the pseudogene TRBV3-2), with 7 bases fitting TRBD2. With V trimmed by 4 bases and J by 5 bases, 7 bases remained unmatched. This CDR3 has 14 amino acids. Germline V CDR1 and CDR2: LGHDT, YNNKEL (reference sequence). The CDR3 reads CASSRLRGGETQYF. In nucleotides, the CDR3 is TGTGCCAGCAGCCGTCTCCGGGGAGGGGAGACCCAGTACTTC.

The chain uses TRBV5-6 and TRBJ1-1, with TRBD1 matching over 7 bases. The V gene's germline CDR1 is SGHDT and CDR2 YYEEEE. The V and J ends lost 3 bases and 1 base, in that order; junction bases with no gene match: 18. This CDR3 comprises 19 residues. CDR3 loop: CASSSVPGGKIHRNTEAFF. CDR3 coding DNA: TGTGCCAGCAGCTCGGTCCCAGGGGGTAAGATTCATCGGAACACTGAAGCTTTCTTT.

This rearrangement joins TRBV4-2 to TRBJ2-1; D is unclear. Germline loops: CDR1 LGHNA, CDR2 YNFKEQ. V was trimmed by 0 bases and J by 3 bases, leaving 6 bases between them. The CDR3 consists of 14 residues. CDR3 nucleotide sequence: TGTGCCAGCAGCCAAGATGCCCACTACAATGAGCAGTTCTTC. Amino acid sequence: CASSQDAHYNEQFF.

The J gene is TRBJ2-3, the V gene TRBV12-3 or TRBV12-4; unclear D gene. V lost 5 bases and J lost 3, with 9 bases in between. This CDR3 is 13 amino acids long. The CDR3 DNA reads as TGTGCCAGCAGTCGTAAGGGAACAGATACGCAGTATTTT. It yields the protein CASSRKGTDTQYF.

This chain links TRBV6-6 with TRBJ1-4; no definite D call. The V and J ends lost 2 bases and 7 bases respectively, with 17 bases between them. The germline gives CDR1 MNHNY, CDR2 SVGAGI (reference sequence). This CDR3 has 16 amino acids. CDR3 residues: CASSYRAPQRSEKLFF. The CDR3 DNA is TGTGCCAGCAGTTACAGGGCACCTCAAAGGAGTGAAAAACTGTTTTTT.

The rearrangement joins TRBV24-1 to TRBJ2-1, with D maybe TRBD1 (5 bases). Trimming stripped 9 bases from V and 9 bases from J, with 17 bases between. Germline-derived CDR1 and CDR2 are KGHDR and SFDVKD. CDR3 size: 13 residues. CDR3 DNA sequence: TGTGCCACCGCTCCAGGGCGCGGCAGTGAGCAGTTCTTC. Its translation: CATAPGRGSEQFF.

The V and J genes are TRBV3-1 (or the pseudogene TRBV3-2) and TRBJ2-7, with D hard to call. CDR1 LGHDT and CDR2 YNNKEL come from the germline V gene (reference sequence). Trimming pared 2 bases from V and 4 bases from J, leaving 18 bases between. This CDR3 comprises 16 residues. CDR3 protein: CASSQITNSPSYEQYF. The CDR3 nucleotides are TGTGCCAGCAGCCAAATTACTAACTCCCCCTCTTACGAGCAGTACTTC.

The rearrangement links TRBV18 to TRBJ2-2; 10 nucleotides align to TRBD2. Germline V CDR1 and CDR2: KGHSH, LQKENI. CDR3 length equals 16 residues. J was trimmed by 4 bases and V by 8 bases; bases with no gene match: 10. The DNA of the CDR3 is TGTGCCAGCACCGATCTAGCGGGGGAGATCACCGGGGAGCTGTTTTTT. This translates into CASTDLAGEITGELFF. The whole variable domain, filled in from reference TRBV18 and TRBJ2-2, reads NAGVMQNPRHLVRRRGQEARLRCSPMKGHSHVYWYRQLPEEGLKFMVYLQKENIIDESGMPKERFSAEFPKEGPSILRIQQVVRGDSAAYFCASTDLAGEITGELFFGEGSRLTVL.

The table lists this clone with a count of one. V and J are TRBV29-1 and TRBJ2-3; D is perhaps TRBD1 or TRBD2 (5 bases each). Germline-derived CDR1 and CDR2 are SQVTM and ANQGSEA. With 2 bases removed from V and 1 base from J, the gap between germline ends came to 13 bases. The CDR3 length is 15 residues. This chain's CDR3 is CSVENDGAGTDTQYF. The CDR3 DNA is TGCAGCGTTGAAAACGACGGGGCCGGCACAGATACGCAGTATTTT.

The genes are TRBV7-2 and TRBJ2-2, with 8 bases fitting TRBD2. Germline V gene data show CDR1 as SGHTA and CDR2 as FQGNSA. The CDR3 totals 18 residues. Trimming removed 3 bases from V and 6 bases from J; junction bases left unmatched: 15. CDR3: CASSFDFAAGVVAGELFF. CDR3 nucleotide sequence: TGTGCCAGCAGCTTCGACTTCGCAGCGGGAGTGGTGGCCGGGGAGCTGTTTTTT.